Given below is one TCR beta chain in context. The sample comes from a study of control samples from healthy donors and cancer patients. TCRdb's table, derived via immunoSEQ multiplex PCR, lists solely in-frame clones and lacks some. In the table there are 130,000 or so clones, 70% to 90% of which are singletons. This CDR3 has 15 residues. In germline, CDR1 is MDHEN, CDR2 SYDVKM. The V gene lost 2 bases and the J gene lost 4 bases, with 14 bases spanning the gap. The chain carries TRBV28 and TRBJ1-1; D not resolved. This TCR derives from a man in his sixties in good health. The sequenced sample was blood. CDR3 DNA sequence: TGTGCCAGCAGTTTAAGGCAGGCCGGGGTCACTGAAGCTTTCTTT. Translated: CASSLRQAGVTEAFF.